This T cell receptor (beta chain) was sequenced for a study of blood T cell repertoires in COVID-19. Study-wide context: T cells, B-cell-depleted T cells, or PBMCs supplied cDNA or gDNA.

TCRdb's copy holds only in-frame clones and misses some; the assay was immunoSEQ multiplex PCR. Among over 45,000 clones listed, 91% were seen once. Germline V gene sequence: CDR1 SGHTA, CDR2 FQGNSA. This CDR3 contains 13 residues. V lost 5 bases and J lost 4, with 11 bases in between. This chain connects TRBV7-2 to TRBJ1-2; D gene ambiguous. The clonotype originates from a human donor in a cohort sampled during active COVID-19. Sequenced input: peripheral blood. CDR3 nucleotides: TGTGCCAGCAGCCCAGACCGCGGCTATGGCTACACCTTC. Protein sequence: CASSPDRGYGYTF.